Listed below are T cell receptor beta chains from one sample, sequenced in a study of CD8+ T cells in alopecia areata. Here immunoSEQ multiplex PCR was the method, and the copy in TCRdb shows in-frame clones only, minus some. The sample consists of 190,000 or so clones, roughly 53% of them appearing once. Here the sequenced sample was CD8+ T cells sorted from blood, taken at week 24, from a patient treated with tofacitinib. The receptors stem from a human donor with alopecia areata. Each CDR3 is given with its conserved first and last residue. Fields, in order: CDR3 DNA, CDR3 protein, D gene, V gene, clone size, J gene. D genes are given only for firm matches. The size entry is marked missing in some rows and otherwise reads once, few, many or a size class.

cdr3_nt: TGTGCCAGCAGCGTAGTAGGACCCCCGAGGGCTGAAGCTTTCTTT; cdr3_aa: CASSVVGPPRAEAFF; d_call: -; v_call: TRBV9; clone_size: -; j_call: TRBJ1-1
cdr3_nt: TGTGCCAGCAGCCAGACCGAGCGGTCGCAAGAGACCCAGTACTTC; cdr3_aa: CASSQTERSQETQYF; d_call: -; v_call: TRBV14; clone_size: -; j_call: TRBJ2-5
cdr3_nt: TGTGCCAGCAGTTATACCTACGAGCAGTACTTC; cdr3_aa: CASSYTYEQYF; d_call: -; v_call: TRBV25-1; clone_size: -; j_call: TRBJ2-7
cdr3_nt: TGCAGCGTCGACAGGGGTACCGGGGAGCTGTTTTTT; cdr3_aa: CSVDRGTGELFF; d_call: TRBD1; v_call: TRBV29-1; clone_size: -; j_call: TRBJ2-2
cdr3_nt: TGTGCCAGCAGTACCCAACTAAATTCACCCCTCCACTTT; cdr3_aa: CASSTQLNSPLHF; d_call: -; v_call: TRBV27; clone_size: -; j_call: TRBJ1-6
cdr3_nt: TGTGCCAGCAGTTCTGGGGGTCCAGGGCTCCATGGCTACACCTTC; cdr3_aa: CASSSGGPGLHGYTF; d_call: -; v_call: TRBV27; clone_size: -; j_call: TRBJ1-2
cdr3_nt: TGTGCCAGCAGCTCCTCAGGGAGAGGCGGGTATGGCTACACCTTC; cdr3_aa: CASSSSGRGGYGYTF; d_call: -; v_call: TRBV9; clone_size: -; j_call: TRBJ1-2
cdr3_nt: TGTGCCAGCAGCGGCGGGACAGGGGGCGCCTCTGGAAACACCATATATTTT; cdr3_aa: CASSGGTGGASGNTIYF; d_call: TRBD1; v_call: TRBV11-2; clone_size: -; j_call: TRBJ1-3
cdr3_nt: TGTGCCAGCACCGGATTCCGAACCTACGAGCAGTACTTC; cdr3_aa: CASTGFRTYEQYF; d_call: -; v_call: TRBV5-6; clone_size: few; j_call: TRBJ2-7
cdr3_nt: TGTGCCAGCAGCTGGGGGAGCGGGACCAGCTCCTACGAGCAGTACTTC; cdr3_aa: CASSWGSGTSSYEQYF; d_call: TRBD2; v_call: TRBV7-9; clone_size: few; j_call: TRBJ2-7
cdr3_nt: TGTGCCTGGAGTGCCCCGGGGGTGGGGCACTCTGAAGCTTTCTTT; cdr3_aa: CAWSAPGVGHSEAFF; d_call: -; v_call: TRBV30; clone_size: -; j_call: TRBJ1-1
cdr3_nt: TGTGCCAGCACGTCCTGGTTCTCAGAGACCCAGTACTTC; cdr3_aa: CASTSWFSETQYF; d_call: -; v_call: TRBV7-9; clone_size: -; j_call: TRBJ2-5
cdr3_nt: TGTGCCACGCTGATCCCGGGGGAAGCGGAAGAGACCCAGTACTTC; cdr3_aa: CATLIPGEAEETQYF; d_call: -; v_call: TRBV25-1; clone_size: few; j_call: TRBJ2-5
cdr3_nt: TGTGCCAGCAGCTTGGGGGTATTTCAAGAGACCCAGTACTTC; cdr3_aa: CASSLGVFQETQYF; d_call: -; v_call: TRBV7-8; clone_size: -; j_call: TRBJ2-5
cdr3_nt: TGTGCCAGCAGCCCCGGGACAGGGTACGAGCAGTACTTC; cdr3_aa: CASSPGTGYEQYF; d_call: TRBD1; v_call: TRBV2; clone_size: -; j_call: TRBJ2-7
cdr3_nt: TGTGCTACCACTAGCGGGGGGTACAATGAGCAGTTCTTC; cdr3_aa: CATTSGGYNEQFF; d_call: TRBD2; v_call: TRBV5-6; clone_size: -; j_call: TRBJ2-1
cdr3_nt: TGTGCCAGCAGTCCGACGGCGAGCTCCTACGAGCAGTACTTC; cdr3_aa: CASSPTASSYEQYF; d_call: -; v_call: TRBV2; clone_size: -; j_call: TRBJ2-7
cdr3_nt: TGTGCCAGCACCCACGCGGGGCCATGGGAGCTGTTTTTT; cdr3_aa: CASTHAGPWELFF; d_call: -; v_call: TRBV6-1; clone_size: few; j_call: TRBJ2-2
cdr3_nt: TGTGCCAGCAGTGAAGGACCGCTCCTGGGGGAGCTGTTTTTT; cdr3_aa: CASSEGPLLGELFF; d_call: -; v_call: TRBV2; clone_size: -; j_call: TRBJ2-2
cdr3_nt: TGCAGCGTGTGGGGGGACGCTTATGGCTACACCTTC; cdr3_aa: CSVWGDAYGYTF; d_call: -; v_call: TRBV29-1; clone_size: -; j_call: TRBJ1-2
cdr3_nt: TGTGCCACAACGCCGGGCGGACCTGAAGCTTTCTTT; cdr3_aa: CATTPGGPEAFF; d_call: -; v_call: TRBV2; clone_size: -; j_call: TRBJ1-1
cdr3_nt: TGTGCCAGCAGCCCAGGATCTATCTCCTACGAGCAGTACTTC; cdr3_aa: CASSPGSISYEQYF; d_call: -; v_call: TRBV5-6; clone_size: -; j_call: TRBJ2-7
cdr3_nt: TGCAGCGTTGAAGACAGGACTGGGTACGAGCAGTACTTC; cdr3_aa: CSVEDRTGYEQYF; d_call: -; v_call: TRBV29-1; clone_size: -; j_call: TRBJ2-7
cdr3_nt: TGTGCCTGGTCAGACAGAAGCTCTGGAAACACCATATATTTT; cdr3_aa: CAWSDRSSGNTIYF; d_call: -; v_call: TRBV30; clone_size: -; j_call: TRBJ1-3
cdr3_nt: TGTGCCAGCAGCCAAGATACGTGGGGGACAGAAGACACTGAAGCTTTCTTT; cdr3_aa: CASSQDTWGTEDTEAFF; d_call: TRBD1; v_call: TRBV14; clone_size: -; j_call: TRBJ1-1
cdr3_nt: TGCAGCGCCGGACAGGGAGGGAACTATGGCTACACCTTC; cdr3_aa: CSAGQGGNYGYTF; d_call: TRBD1; v_call: TRBV29-1; clone_size: -; j_call: TRBJ1-2
cdr3_nt: TGTGCCAGCAGCTTAGTTGAAGGGGATGGCTACACCTTC; cdr3_aa: CASSLVEGDGYTF; d_call: -; v_call: TRBV7-2; clone_size: once; j_call: TRBJ1-2
cdr3_nt: TGTGCCAGCACCTCTCCGGACAGGGGCGCCGGAAACACCATATATTTT; cdr3_aa: CASTSPDRGAGNTIYF; d_call: TRBD1; v_call: TRBV7-9; clone_size: -; j_call: TRBJ1-3
cdr3_nt: TGTGCCAGCAGCTTAGAGGACACAGATACGCAGTATTTT; cdr3_aa: CASSLEDTDTQYF; d_call: -; v_call: TRBV13; clone_size: -; j_call: TRBJ2-3
cdr3_nt: TGTGCCAGCAGTTACGTCGGGGAGGGCACTGAAGCTTTCTTT; cdr3_aa: CASSYVGEGTEAFF; d_call: -; v_call: TRBV6-5; clone_size: few; j_call: TRBJ1-1
cdr3_nt: TGTGCCAGCAGGCCAAGTCAAGAGACCCAGTACTTC; cdr3_aa: CASRPSQETQYF; d_call: -; v_call: TRBV7-2; clone_size: -; j_call: TRBJ2-5
cdr3_nt: TGTGCCAGCAGGACGCCCACAGATACGCAGTATTTT; cdr3_aa: CASRTPTDTQYF; d_call: -; v_call: TRBV6-5; clone_size: -; j_call: TRBJ2-3
cdr3_nt: TGCGCCAGCAGCCAGGGCCCCTCACCAGACCACTTCTACGAGCAGTACTTC; cdr3_aa: CASSQGPSPDHFYEQYF; d_call: -; v_call: TRBV4-1; clone_size: -; j_call: TRBJ2-7
cdr3_nt: TGCGCCAGCAGCTTGGCCCGGGACAGGGATGGCAGGGAGACCCAGTACTTC; cdr3_aa: CASSLARDRDGRETQYF; d_call: TRBD1; v_call: TRBV5-1; clone_size: -; j_call: TRBJ2-5
cdr3_nt: TGCAGCGTTGAGGAGGTACCCTACGAGCAGTACTTC; cdr3_aa: CSVEEVPYEQYF; d_call: -; v_call: TRBV29-1; clone_size: few; j_call: TRBJ2-7
cdr3_nt: TGTGCCAGCAGCTACCGGACTAGCGGGGGTGACAATGAGCAGTTCTTC; cdr3_aa: CASSYRTSGGDNEQFF; d_call: TRBD2; v_call: TRBV11-2; clone_size: -; j_call: TRBJ2-1
cdr3_nt: TGCGCCAGCAGCCCTAGCGGGGGGGCAAAGAATGAGCAGTTCTTC; cdr3_aa: CASSPSGGAKNEQFF; d_call: TRBD2; v_call: TRBV5-1; clone_size: -; j_call: TRBJ2-1
cdr3_nt: TGCAGCGTTGATATCTCAAGCCGGGAAGCTTTCTTT; cdr3_aa: CSVDISSREAFF; d_call: -; v_call: TRBV29-1; clone_size: few; j_call: TRBJ1-1
cdr3_nt: TGTGCCAGCAGTGACAGGGGGCTTGGCTACACCTTC; cdr3_aa: CASSDRGLGYTF; d_call: TRBD1; v_call: TRBV2; clone_size: -; j_call: TRBJ1-2
cdr3_nt: TGTGCCAGCAGCTTGATGCAGAGCTCCTACGAGCAGTACTTC; cdr3_aa: CASSLMQSSYEQYF; d_call: -; v_call: TRBV5-6; clone_size: -; j_call: TRBJ2-7
cdr3_nt: TGTGCCTGGAGTGTTACAGAAAACACTGAAGCTTTCTTT; cdr3_aa: CAWSVTENTEAFF; d_call: -; v_call: TRBV30; clone_size: -; j_call: TRBJ1-1
cdr3_nt: TGTGCCAGCAGCTTAAGTGGGACAGGGGGACATGAGCAGTTCTTC; cdr3_aa: CASSLSGTGGHEQFF; d_call: TRBD1; v_call: TRBV7-3; clone_size: -; j_call: TRBJ2-1
cdr3_nt: TGTGCCAGCAGCGACGGGACTCACTCCTACAATGAGCAGTTCTTC; cdr3_aa: CASSDGTHSYNEQFF; d_call: -; v_call: TRBV7-9; clone_size: few; j_call: TRBJ2-1
cdr3_nt: TGTGCCAGCAGCTTTACCGGGACTATGACAGATACGCAGTATTTT; cdr3_aa: CASSFTGTMTDTQYF; d_call: TRBD2; v_call: TRBV5-6; clone_size: -; j_call: TRBJ2-3
cdr3_nt: TGCAGCGTTGATGGGGGGGGCCCCCGGGAGACCCAGTACTTC; cdr3_aa: CSVDGGGPRETQYF; d_call: -; v_call: TRBV29-1; clone_size: -; j_call: TRBJ2-5
cdr3_nt: TGTGCCTGGAGTGGTGGGACAGGGTTCTACGAGCAGTACTTC; cdr3_aa: CAWSGGTGFYEQYF; d_call: TRBD1; v_call: TRBV30; clone_size: few; j_call: TRBJ2-7
cdr3_nt: TGTGCCAGCAGGAAACAAGCCAGGGGGCGAGAAAAACTGTTTTTT; cdr3_aa: CASRKQARGREKLFF; d_call: TRBD1; v_call: TRBV6-5; clone_size: -; j_call: TRBJ1-4
cdr3_nt: TGTGCCAGCAGTCACCCCGGGACGTCGGTTCACCCCGAGCAGTACTTC; cdr3_aa: CASSHPGTSVHPEQYF; d_call: -; v_call: TRBV25-1; clone_size: -; j_call: TRBJ2-7
cdr3_nt: TGTGCCAGCACCCAGGCGCAGAACAATGAGCAGTTCTTC; cdr3_aa: CASTQAQNNEQFF; d_call: -; v_call: TRBV6-5; clone_size: -; j_call: TRBJ2-1
cdr3_nt: TGCGCCAGTCAGGGAAGGAGAGGCTACACCTTC; cdr3_aa: CASQGRRGYTF; d_call: -; v_call: TRBV4-1; clone_size: -; j_call: TRBJ1-2
cdr3_nt: TGCGCCAGCAGCTTGGCCTCGGCAGTCATCACATCCTATGGCTACACCTTC; cdr3_aa: CASSLASAVITSYGYTF; d_call: -; v_call: TRBV5-1; clone_size: -; j_call: TRBJ1-2
cdr3_nt: TGTGCCACCGGGGACATATCGAACACCGGGGAGCTGTTTTTT; cdr3_aa: CATGDISNTGELFF; d_call: -; v_call: TRBV5-6; clone_size: once; j_call: TRBJ2-2
cdr3_nt: TGTGCCAGCAGCGACGGCAATGAGCAGTTCTTC; cdr3_aa: CASSDGNEQFF; d_call: -; v_call: TRBV9; clone_size: -; j_call: TRBJ2-1
cdr3_nt: TGTGCCAGCAGTTACTCAACTCCCGGGACGGAGTATGGCTACACCTTC; cdr3_aa: CASSYSTPGTEYGYTF; d_call: -; v_call: TRBV6-6; clone_size: few; j_call: TRBJ1-2
cdr3_nt: TGTGCCAGCAGCCTCGGGGTGGCCAAAAACATTCAGTACTTC; cdr3_aa: CASSLGVAKNIQYF; d_call: -; v_call: TRBV27; clone_size: -; j_call: TRBJ2-4
cdr3_nt: TGTGCCAGTAGTATGGGTGAATTCACTGAAGCTTTCTTT; cdr3_aa: CASSMGEFTEAFF; d_call: -; v_call: TRBV19; clone_size: once; j_call: TRBJ1-1
cdr3_nt: TGTGCCAGCAGCTTGGGGGCTTACGAGCAGTACTTC; cdr3_aa: CASSLGAYEQYF; d_call: -; v_call: TRBV5-6; clone_size: -; j_call: TRBJ2-7